This TCR beta chain was identified during a study of cytomegalovirus exposure and HLA in healthy donors. Study details: HLA-typed donors were the source of around 80 million unique TCRs, which an early data release held.

General observations from the study: It was reported in a later analysis that an Asian-associated ancestry cluster showed fewer N-insertions than the 666-donor mean.

The study ran its PCR with 60 Vbeta and 13 Jbeta primers. Assay used: immunoSEQ multiplex PCR; TCRdb lists only in-frame clones, some missing. The repertoire holds 70,000 to 80,000 clones, with more than 75% as singletons. About this clone: Its antigen is not known.

Germline loops: CDR1 MRHNA, CDR2 SNTAGT. This CDR3 is 14 amino acids long. Trimming took 4 bases from V and 5 from J, leaving 12 bases between them. J is TRBJ2-1 and V is TRBV6-4; D is ambiguous. This receptor was taken from a man younger than 35 in good health and CMV-seronegative. Material: PBMCs. The CDR3 spells CASSVAPENNEQFF. DNA for the CDR3: TGTGCCAGCAGTGTAGCTCCCGAAAACAATGAGCAGTTCTTC.